Below are 24 T cell receptor beta chains sequenced from a single sample in a study of OX40 agonist ivuxolimab in advanced cancers. Clones were read by immunoSEQ multiplex PCR, and TCRdb kept only the in-frame ones, dropping some. The sample contains some 64,000 clones, approximately 82% of which appear only once. This material consisted of CD4+ or CD8+ T cells sorted from blood, taken in a trial of the OX40 agonist ivuxolimab. The receptors were sampled from an adult with an advanced solid tumor such as melanoma, head and neck, liver or kidney cancer.

This chain uses TRBV12-2 with TRBJ1-4; TRBD1 is the table's D call and was not checked against the DNA. TRBV12-2 is given as a pseudogene. The CDR3 length is 15 residues. The DNA of the CDR3 is TGTGCAAGTCGCTGCCCAGGGGCTCCGGATGAAAAACTGTTTTTT. Its protein is CASRCPGAPDEKLFF.

The V and J genes are TRBV6-5 and TRBJ2-1; tentatively, D is TRBD1 or TRBD2 (6 bases each). CDR1 and CDR2 from the germline V gene are MNHEY and SVGAGI. Trimming took 2 bases from V and 4 from J, leaving 12 bases between them. CDR3 length equals 15 residues. Here the CDR3 DNA reads TGTGCCAGCAGTTACGAGGGGGAGGTGTACAATGAGCAGTTCTTC. This gives the protein CASSYEGEVYNEQFF.

The V and J genes are TRBV18 and TRBJ1-1, with 9 positions matching TRBD1. CDR1 and CDR2 from the germline V gene are KGHSH and LQKENI. The J segment lost 5 bases and the V segment lost 4 bases, leaving 2 bases of the junction unmatched. The CDR3 is 13 amino acids. The CDR3 DNA is TGTGCCAGCTCACAACAGGGGGCGACTGAAGCTTTCTTT. It is translated as CASSQQGATEAFF.

This clone was seen a few times. This chain uses TRBV7-9 with TRBJ2-7; 7 bases map to TRBD1. J was trimmed by 1 base and V by 7 bases; bases with no gene match: 7. Germline CDR1 SEHNR, CDR2 FQNEAQ (reference sequence). CDR3 length: 14 amino acids. CDR3 residues: CASTPRDRSYEQYF. For the CDR3, the DNA is TGTGCCAGCACACCTCGGGACAGATCCTACGAGCAGTACTTC.

The V call is TRBV4-1, the J call TRBJ1-1; no clear D. The CDR3 spans 16 residues. V was shortened by 3 bases and J by 5 bases, with 19 bases between the two germline ends. Germline V CDR1 and CDR2: MGHRA, YSYEKL. CDR3 region: CASSQIATAGGTEAFF. The CDR3 nucleotides are TGCGCCAGCAGCCAGATCGCTACCGCGGGCGGGACTGAAGCTTTCTTT.

The CDR3 region is CASSESGTEKAFF. The CDR3 nucleotides are TGCGCCAGCAGTGAGTCGGGAACGGAGAAAGCTTTCTTT. The J gene is TRBJ1-1, the V gene TRBV10-2, with D unresolved. CDR1 is WSHSY, CDR2 SAAADI, per germline. CDR3 length: 13 amino acids. V lost 0 bases and J lost 9, with 11 bases in between.

V and J are TRBV7-2 and TRBJ2-3; TRBD2 aligns across 10 bases. The CDR3 spans 17 residues. Germline V gives CDR1 SGHTA, CDR2 FQGNSA. V gave up 1 base and J gave up 7 bases; unmatched junction bases: 11. Here the CDR3 DNA reads TGTGCCAGCAGCTTAGATCTCGCTAGCGGGAGTTCAAATACGCAGTATTTT. Encoded protein: CASSLDLASGSSNTQYF.

This chain joins TRBV29-1 and TRBJ1-2; D is unresolved. Trimming left V 7 bases short and J 6 bases short, with 15 bases between. This CDR3 is built from 12 residues. In germline, CDR1 is SQVTM, CDR2 ANQGSEA. The CDR3, as DNA: TGCAGCGCCAAGGGAGACCGAGATGGCTACACCTTC. This encodes CSAKGDRDGYTF.

The chain couples TRBV6-1 to TRBJ1-4, with 7 bases fitting TRBD1. With 6 bases clipped from V and 7 bases from J, the junction kept 8 bases outside the gene matches. This CDR3 is 14 amino acids long. CDR1 is MNHNS and CDR2 is SASEGT in the germline V gene. The DNA for the CDR3 is TGTGCCAGCAGGCAGGGGGTCGGGGCTGAAAAACTGTTTTTT. Protein sequence: CASRQGVGAEKLFF.

V and J are TRBV5-1 and TRBJ1-6, with D tentatively TRBD1 (5 bases). With 7 bases removed from V and 8 bases from J, the gap between germline ends came to 19 bases. This CDR3 has 15 amino acids. Germline CDR1 and CDR2: SGHRS and YFSETQ. The DNA for the CDR3 is TGCGCCAGCCGGAGTAGAACAGGCGTGGATTCACCCCTCCACTTT. Protein sequence: CASRSRTGVDSPLHF.

This clone turned up a few times. This chain connects TRBV7-8 to TRBJ2-1; the match to TRBD1 covers 7 bases. CDR3 size: 14 residues. Germline loops: CDR1 SGHVS, CDR2 FQNEAQ. J was trimmed by 4 bases and V by 2 bases; bases with no gene match: 2. The CDR3 protein is CASSLRDRYNEQFF. CDR3 DNA sequence: TGTGCCAGCAGCTTACGGGACAGATACAATGAGCAGTTCTTC.

The rearrangement links TRBV5-1 to TRBJ2-3; no firm D call. Germline V gene lookup returns CDR1 SGHRS and CDR2 YFSETQ. This CDR3 has 14 amino acids. V gave up 6 bases and J gave up 2 bases, with 13 bases separating them. This CDR3 reads CASKIRAYTDTQYF. The CDR3 nucleotides are TGCGCCAGCAAAATAAGGGCCTACACAGATACGCAGTATTTT.

The chain uses TRBV30 and TRBJ1-5; 7 nucleotides align to TRBD1. This CDR3 is built from 15 residues. CDR1 is GTSNPN, CDR2 SVGIG, per germline (reference sequence). J lost 3 bases, V lost 0 bases, and 5 bases had no gene match. CDR3 in amino acids: CAWSVPGTDNQPQHF. The CDR3 DNA follows: TGTGCCTGGAGTGTACCCGGGACAGACAATCAGCCCCAGCATTTT.

In its sample, this clone was seen once. V is TRBV6-1 and J is TRBJ2-6; D call uncertain. The V end lost 2 bases, the J end lost 4 bases, and 9 bases lay between the germline ends. Germline V gene data show CDR1 as MNHNS and CDR2 as SASEGT. This CDR3 spans 15 amino acids. CDR3 loop: CASSEPTAGANVLTF. CDR3 nucleotides: TGTGCCAGCAGTGAACCAACTGCCGGGGCCAACGTCCTGACTTTC.

V is TRBV7-8 and J is TRBJ2-2; possibly TRBD2 for D (7 bases). CDR1 and CDR2 (germline): SGHVS, FQNEAQ. Trimming shortened V by 5 bases and J by 3 bases, and 19 bases separated the two germline ends. The CDR3 loop spans 17 amino acids. The CDR3 DNA sequence: TGTGCCAGCAGCAGCCTAGGGGGAGGGCGGGACACCGGGGAGCTGTTTTTT. It encodes CASSSLGGGRDTGELFF.

The chain links TRBV6-6 to TRBJ2-5; 11 bases fit TRBD2. The V gene's germline CDR1 is MNHNY and CDR2 SVGAGI (reference sequence). CDR3 length: 15 amino acids. Trimming removed 0 bases from V and 3 bases from J; junction bases left unmatched: 0. DNA of the CDR3: TGTGCCAGCAGTTACTCACTAGCGGGAGAAGAGACCCAGTACTTC. Encoded protein: CASSYSLAGEETQYF.

The gene calls are TRBV9 and TRBJ2-5; D call uncertain. Germline assignment: CDR1 SGDLS and CDR2 YYNGEE. The CDR3 sequence is 14 residues long. The V and J ends lost 0 bases and 1 base respectively, with 7 bases between them. The CDR3 nucleotides are TGTGCCAGCAGCGTAGACGTTCCCCAAGAGACCCAGTACTTC. This translates into CASSVDVPQETQYF.

The genes are TRBV7-2 and TRBJ2-1; D is ambiguous. Per the germline V gene, CDR1 is SGHTA and CDR2 is FQGNSA. The V end was cut by 1 base, the J end by 7 bases, with 14 bases between. The CDR3 runs to 15 residues. In DNA form, the CDR3 reads TGTGCCAGCAGCTTAGTAGGCGGTGTTGGAAATGAGCAGTTCTTC. As protein: CASSLVGGVGNEQFF.

The table lists this clone with a few counts. This sequence joins TRBV6-1 and TRBJ2-3; either TRBD1 or TRBD2 may supply D (6 bases each). The germline V gene encodes CDR1 MNHNS and CDR2 SASEGT. The CDR3 runs 15 residues. Between the trimmed V and J ends, which lost 6 bases and 0 bases, there was a span of 13 bases. The CDR3 region is CASSGGTQSTDTQYF. As DNA, the CDR3 is TGTGCCAGCAGCGGCGGGACACAGAGCACAGATACGCAGTATTTT.

The V call is TRBV14, the J call TRBJ2-3, with TRBD1 matching over 9 bases. This CDR3 contains 15 residues. The trim removed 5 bases at V and 1 base at J, leaving 4 bases unmatched. Germline CDR1 and CDR2: SGHDN and FVKESK. This CDR3 reads CASSVQGAGTDTQYF. The CDR3 DNA is TGTGCCAGCAGCGTACAGGGGGCGGGCACAGATACGCAGTATTTT.

The chain joins TRBV7-6 to TRBJ1-5; D is unclear. Germline CDR1 reads SGHVS; CDR2 reads FNYEAQ. The CDR3 sequence is 13 residues long. V dropped 0 bases and J dropped 3 bases, with 3 bases sitting between them. The CDR3 region is CASSLALNQPQHF. In nucleotides, the CDR3 is TGTGCCAGCAGCTTAGCGCTCAATCAGCCCCAGCATTTT. The whole variable domain, filled in from reference TRBV7-6 and TRBJ1-5, reads GAGVSQSPRYKVTKRGQDVALRCDPISGHVSLYWYRQALGQGPEFLTYFNYEAQQDKSGLPNDRFSAERPEGSISTLTIQRTEQRDSAMYRCASSLALNQPQHFGDGTRLSIL.

The chain joins TRBV5-1 to TRBJ2-5; D is ambiguous. CDR3 length: 16 residues. CDR1 and CDR2 from the germline V gene are SGHRS and YFSETQ. V lost 2 bases and J lost 4, with 18 bases in between. The CDR3 DNA is TGCGCCAGCAGCTTAGGCGGCGTCCGGGTTGGAGAGACCCAGTACTTC. It yields the protein CASSLGGVRVGETQYF.

The chain couples TRBV30 to TRBJ2-5; 8 bases fit TRBD2. The CDR3 runs to 13 residues. The germline CDR1 and CDR2 sequences are GTSNPN and SVGIG (reference sequence). V lost 3 bases and J lost 5; bases outside the gene matches: 5. DNA of the CDR3: TGTGCCTGGAGGGTAGCGGGACTGGAGACCCAGTACTTC. The encoded protein is CAWRVAGLETQYF.

This clone was seen only a few times. This chain links TRBV18 with TRBJ2-6; 7 bases map to TRBD1. Trimming at V came to 2 bases and at J to 0 bases, leaving 4 bases not matched to a gene. The CDR3 loop spans 17 amino acids. Germline V gene data show CDR1 as KGHSH and CDR2 as LQKENI. The CDR3 sequence: CASSPNSGGSGANVLTF. The DNA of the CDR3 is TGTGCCAGCTCACCAAACTCAGGGGGCTCTGGGGCCAACGTCCTGACTTTC.